These T cell receptor beta chains were read from a single sample in a study of T cells in Graves' hyperthyroidism and ophthalmopathy. One entry per CDR3 protein, called by TCRdb with MiXCR from the multiplex PCR reads. The table records 550,000 to 800,000 distinct CDR3 sequences, 17% of them present only once. Sequencing was carried out using blood. All receptors derive from a man in his fifties with Graves' hyperthyroidism. CDR3s include the opening cysteine and the closing phenylalanine or tryptophan. The D gene is left open where the match is weak. Clone size is not always given. Where it is, it says once, few, many or a class for expanded clones.

clone_size d_call j_call v_call cdr3_nt cdr3_aa
. TRBD2 TRBJ2-3 TRBV12-5 TGTGCTAGTGGTCCCGGTAGCGGGAGTTCCGGAGATACGCAGTATTTT CASGPGSGSSGDTQYF
. . TRBJ2-3 TRBV6-1 TGTGCCAGCAGTGTAACACAAAAAGATACGCAGTATTTT CASSVTQKDTQYF
many TRBD1 TRBJ2-1 TRBV11-2 TGTGCCAGCAGCTCGGGGACAGGTACCTACAATGAGCAGTTCTTC CASSSGTGTYNEQFF
many . TRBJ2-3 TRBV2 TGTGCCAGCAGTGAAGGGGATTTTTTGGGGACAGATACGCAGTATTTT CASSEGDFLGTDTQYF
many . TRBJ1-2 TRBV30 TGTGCCTGGAATTCCGGCAGTCGAGGCTACACCTTC CAWNSGSRGYTF
many . TRBJ2-5 TRBV28 TGTGCCAGCACCCCTCCCGGGAGCGGTTTGATAGGGACCCAGTACTTC CASTPPGSGLIGTQYF
many . TRBJ2-7 TRBV28 TGTGCCAGCAGTTTAGGGCTCGAGCAGTACTTC CASSLGLEQYF
few . TRBJ1-2 TRBV19 TGTGCCAGTAGTACTACCCAGGGCCGCGTAATGAGGGGCTACACCTTC CASSTTQGRVMRGYTF
. . TRBJ2-3 TRBV11-2 TGTGCCAGCAGCTGGGGGGACAGCACAGATACGCAGTATTTT CASSWGDSTDTQYF
many TRBD2 TRBJ2-5 TRBV30 TGTGCCTGCCAAGGACTAGCGGTAAACGAGAGGGCCCAGTACTTC CACQGLAVNERAQYF
many TRBD1 TRBJ1-2 TRBV2 TGTGCCAGCAGTGAACAGGGGGGTGAATATGGCTACACCTTC CASSEQGGEYGYTF
few . TRBJ1-2 TRBV28 . CASSLFADGNYGYAF
many TRBD1 TRBJ1-5 TRBV7-8 TGTGCCAGCAGCGTCGGGACAGGGGACTTTCAGCCCCAGCATTTT CASSVGTGDFQPQHF
. TRBD1 TRBJ2-4 TRBV28 TGTGCCAGCAATCCTCCGGGACAGGAAAACATTCAGTACTTC CASNPPGQENIQYF
few TRBD1 TRBJ1-4 TRBV7-2 TGTGCCAGCAGCGCCGGAGGACAGGGGAGGGAAAAACTGTTTTTT CASSAGGQGREKLFF
few . TRBJ2-3 TRBV4-3 TGCGCCAGCAGCCAAGATGGCGTAAGCACAGATACGCAGTATTTT CASSQDGVSTDTQYF
few TRBD1 TRBJ2-7 TRBV3-1 TGTGCCAGCAGCCAAGCAGGGGGAGAGCAGTACTTC CASSQAGGEQYF
many TRBD2 TRBJ2-5 TRBV28 TGTGCCAGCAGACCAAGCGGGAGGCCCCAAGAGACCCAGTACTTC CASRPSGRPQETQYF
many . TRBJ1-5 TRBV28 TGTGCCAGCAGCCCTGGCCCCGATGCGCATCAGCCCCAGCATTTT CASSPGPDAHQPQHF
few . TRBJ2-3 TRBV9 TGTGCCAGCAGGGGGCCGAGCGGCCCGTCGGATACGCAGTATTTT CASRGPSGPSDTQYF
few . TRBJ2-5 TRBV6-2/TRBV6-3 TGTGCCAGCAGTTACCACCCGGAAGAGACCCAGTACTTC CASSYHPEETQYF
few TRBD1 TRBJ1-1 TRBV30 TGTGCCTGGACATCTTGGACAGGGGAAGACACTGAAGCTTTCTTT CAWTSWTGEDTEAFF
. . TRBJ2-1 TRBV15 TGTGCCACCAGCAGAGATAGGGGATCTTACAATGAGCAGTTCTTC CATSRDRGSYNEQFF
. TRBD1 TRBJ2-3 TRBV30 TGTGCCTGGAGAAAACAGGGGGTGAGCACAGATACGCAGAATTTT CAWRKQGVSTDTQNF
many . TRBJ2-7 TRBV28 TGTGCCAGCAGTTTAGGGGACGCGACCTACTACGAGCAGTACTTC CASSLGDATYYEQYF
many . TRBJ1-2 TRBV30 TGTGCCTGGAGATCCCTGTTAGGCTACACCTTC CAWRSLLGYTF
many TRBD2 TRBJ2-3 TRBV7-2 TGTGCCAGCAGCCGTCCGAGCGGGAGGACAGATACGCAGTATTTT CASSRPSGRTDTQYF
many TRBD1 TRBJ2-5 TRBV14 TGTGCCAGCAGCCAAGGGTCCAGGGGGCGCCTAGAGACCCAGTACTTC CASSQGSRGRLETQYF
few TRBD2 TRBJ2-3 TRBV11-3 TGTGCCAGCAGCTTAGCCGGCGGGAGGGGCACAGATACGCAGTATTTT CASSLAGGRGTDTQYF
many TRBD1 TRBJ2-2 TRBV10-3 TGTGCCATCGGCCCGGGACAGGGTGTAACCGGGGAGCTGTTTTTT CAIGPGQGVTGELFF
many TRBD1 TRBJ2-2 TRBV20-1 TGCAGTGCTTTTTCAGACAGGGGAGCCGGGGAGCTGTTTTTT CSAFSDRGAGELFF
. . TRBJ2-1 TRBV20-1 TGCAGTGCTAGAGATAGTGCAGGGACCTACAATGAGCAGTTCTTC CSARDSAGTYNEQFF
many TRBD2 TRBJ2-3 TRBV2 TGTGCCAGCAGGGGCCTAGCGGGAGGGCCATCAGATACGCAGTATTTT CASRGLAGGPSDTQYF
. . TRBJ2-3 TRBV5-1 TGCGCCAGCAGCTTGGGGGTCGGCTACACAGATACGCAGTATTTT CASSLGVGYTDTQYF
many . TRBJ2-7 TRBV28 TGTGCCAGCAGTTTAGGTTTAAGGGGTATGGACGAGCAGTACTTC CASSLGLRGMDEQYF
. TRBD2 TRBJ2-7 TRBV6-2/TRBV6-3 TGTGCCAGCAGCCCTCTTCCGGGACTAGCGAATACGTTCTCCTACGAGCAGTACTTC CASSPLPGLANTFSYEQYF
few . TRBJ2-1 TRBV10-3 TGTGCCATCAGGGGCTTCAGAGGGGAGTACAATGAGCAGTTCTTC CAIRGFRGEYNEQFF
many TRBD2 TRBJ2-7 TRBV7-8 TGTGCCAGCAGCTTAGTGGCTAGCGGAGGGGCCTACGAGCAGTACTTC CASSLVASGGAYEQYF
few . TRBJ2-5 TRBV5-1 TGCGCCAGCAGCTTGGAGACCGAAGGGGAGGCCCAGTACTTC CASSLETEGEAQYF
. TRBD2 TRBJ2-2 TRBV4-1 TGCGCCAGCAGCCAATATAGAGCGGGAGGGCCGGGAACCGGGGAGCTGTTTTTT CASSQYRAGGPGTGELFF
few . TRBJ2-1 TRBV7-2 TGTGCCAGCAGCCAGGGTTCTAGCCGTGTCAATGAGCAGTTCTTC CASSQGSSRVNEQFF
many . TRBJ1-5 TRBV10-3 TGTGCCATCAGTGAAGGAACAGTATATAGCAATCAGCCCCAGCATTTT CAISEGTVYSNQPQHF
few TRBD1 TRBJ1-2 TRBV7-9 TGTGCCAGCAGCTCAATGGACAGGGCGGGTGGCTACACCTTC CASSSMDRAGGYTF
few TRBD2 TRBJ2-3 TRBV7-8 TGTGCCAGCAGCTTAGAACTAGCGGGAGGAGATACGCAGTATTTT CASSLELAGGDTQYF
many . TRBJ1-5 TRBV6-2/TRBV6-3 TGTGCCAGCAGTTATACAGGGACTCAGCCCCAGCATTTT CASSYTGTQPQHF
. . TRBJ1-1 TRBV3-1 TGTGCCAGCAGCCAAGATCGGGCCAAGAACACTGAAGCTTTCTTT CASSQDRAKNTEAFF
many TRBD1 TRBJ2-2 TRBV7-9 TGTGCCAGCAGCTCCTACAGGGGACCGAACACCGGGGAGCTGTTTTTT CASSSYRGPNTGELFF
few . TRBJ1-1 TRBV7-2 TGTGCCAGCAGCTTAACGGGAGCGATGAACACTGAAGCTTTCTTT CASSLTGAMNTEAFF
. TRBD2 TRBJ2-2 TRBV7-9 TGTGCCAGCAGCTTTCCCGGGACTAGCGGTACCGGGGAGCTGTTTTTT CASSFPGTSGTGELFF
many . TRBJ2-3 TRBV2 TGTGCCAGCAGACTCCGAGATACGCAGTATTTT CASRLRDTQYF
. TRBD2 TRBJ2-1 TRBV2 TGTGCCAGCACCCCGGGACTAGCGGGAAGGTCATGGTTGAATGAGCAGTTCTTC CASTPGLAGRSWLNEQFF
. TRBD1 TRBJ1-1 TRBV5-1 TGCGCCAGCAGAGAGGACAGGGGGGGATGGACTGAAGCTTTCTTT CASREDRGGWTEAFF